Presented here are 31 T cell receptor beta chains from one specimen sequenced in a study of cytomegalovirus exposure and HLA in healthy donors. Use of 60 Vbeta and 13 Jbeta primers characterized the PCR. Only in-frame clones appear in the TCRdb table, and some are missing; sequencing was by immunoSEQ multiplex PCR. The data hold tens of thousands of clones, with about four fifths observed a single time. The sample consisted of PBMCs. Every receptor here comes from a man aged 45 to 65 in good health and CMV-seropositive.

The V call is TRBV5-1, the J call TRBJ2-3; 10 nucleotides match TRBD1. J lost 4 bases, V lost 4 bases, and 9 bases had no gene match. This CDR3 is built from 16 residues. Germline V gene data show CDR1 as SGHRS and CDR2 as YFSETQ. Written as DNA, the CDR3 is TGCGCCAGCAGCATCCGGGACAGGGGAAGGTCAGATACGCAGTATTTT. Protein product: CASSIRDRGRSDTQYF.

V is TRBV7-9 and J is TRBJ1-2, with TRBD1 matching 8 bases. Germline V CDR1 and CDR2: SEHNR, FQNEAQ (reference sequence). Trimming cost V 4 bases and J 1 base; bases outside gene matches: 5. The CDR3 runs to 15 residues. In DNA, the CDR3 is TGTGCCAGCAGCTCCTACAGGGGGTATAACTATGGCTACACCTTC. It yields the protein CASSSYRGYNYGYTF.

The chain has TRBV19 and TRBJ2-7; perhaps TRBD2 as D (6 bases). The CDR3 is 13 residues long. Per germline, CDR1 LNHDA and CDR2 SQIVND (reference sequence). The CDR3 region has the DNA TGTGCAGTAGGGCGGGACCTCTCCTACGAGTGGTACTTC. Translation gives CAVGRDLSYEWYF. Full variable domain (missing parts from reference TRBV19 and TRBJ2-7): DGGITQSPKYLFRKEGQNVTLSCEQNLNHDAMYWYRQDPGQGLRLIYYSQIVNDFQKGDIAEGYSVSREKKESFPLTVTSAQKNPTAFYLCAVGRDLSYEWYFGPGTRLTVT.

This clone was seen a single time. The chain carries TRBV6-5 and TRBJ1-1, with D tentatively TRBD1 (6 bases). The CDR3 sequence is 15 residues long. Per germline, CDR1 MNHEY and CDR2 SVGAGI. V dropped 7 bases and J dropped 5 bases, with 20 bases sitting between them. The CDR3 DNA sequence: TGTGCCAGCAAATGGGGGGGGCCCTTAATGACTGAAGCTTTCTTT. Encoded protein: CASKWGGPLMTEAFF.

CDR3: CASSQDGLAGINYNEQFF. The CDR3, as DNA: TGCGCCAGCAGCCAAGATGGGCTAGCGGGGATCAACTACAATGAGCAGTTCTTC. The chain links TRBV4-3 to TRBJ2-1; TRBD2 matches 9 bases. Germline V CDR1 and CDR2: LGHNA, YSLEER. V lost 0 bases to trimming and J lost 3 bases; unmatched junction nucleotides: 9. The CDR3 is 18 residues long.

The chain combines TRBV28 with TRBJ1-5; no reliable D call. From germline, CDR1 is MDHEN and CDR2 SYDVKM. This CDR3 is built from 14 residues. The ends were cut back, 5 bases at V and 9 bases at J, with 17 bases in the middle. The CDR3 sequence: CASSDTYYRRPQHF. CDR3 nucleotides: TGTGCCAGCAGTGATACGTACTATCGGAGGCCCCAGCATTTT.

This chain links TRBV28 with TRBJ2-7; D is ambiguous. Looked up from germline, CDR1 is MDHEN and CDR2 is SYDVKM. Trimming shortened V by 5 bases and J by 3 bases, and 8 bases separated the two germline ends. The CDR3 runs 12 residues. CDR3 in DNA: TGTGCCAGCAGTCGCAGGCACTACGAGCAGTACTTC. It yields the protein CASSRRHYEQYF.

This chain joins TRBV19 and TRBJ1-5; D perhaps matches TRBD1 (5 bases). The CDR3 loop spans 15 amino acids. Germline CDR1 is LNHDA and CDR2 is SQIVND (reference sequence). Trimming took 4 bases from V and 1 from J, leaving 11 bases between them. The CDR3 reads CASSTGTNSNQPQHF. The CDR3 DNA reads as TGTGCCAGTAGTACCGGGACTAACAGCAATCAGCCCCAGCATTTT.

The chain has TRBV10-3 and TRBJ2-1, with 8 bases that match TRBD1. This CDR3 has 14 amino acids. Germline CDR1 is ENHRY and CDR2 is SYGVKD. V gave up 5 bases and J gave up 3 bases; unmatched junction bases: 3. The CDR3 DNA reads TGTGCCATCAGTTCCGGGACAGGCTACAATGAGCAGTTCTTC. Translated, it gives CAISSGTGYNEQFF.

This clone was seen a few times. The chain carries TRBV6-6 and TRBJ1-6; 8 positions agree with TRBD1. Germline CDR1 reads MNHNY; CDR2 reads SVGAGI (reference sequence). The CDR3 length is 14 residues. Trimming took 6 bases from V and 9 from J; bases not matched to a gene: 7. CDR3 DNA: TGTGCCAGCAGCACGACAGGGGTGGGTTCACCCCTCCACTTT. Its protein product is CASSTTGVGSPLHF.

The V call is TRBV30, the J call TRBJ1-2, with D hard to call. V shed 3 bases and J shed 8 bases, with 22 bases lying between them. This CDR3 is 15 amino acids long. Per germline, CDR1 GTSNPN and CDR2 SVGIG (reference sequence). The DNA for the CDR3 is TGTGCCTGGAGATTACTCAAGGAGAGGGCTCACGGCTACACCTTC. It encodes CAWRLLKERAHGYTF.

The rearrangement uses TRBV15 and TRBJ2-2, with D possibly matching TRBD1 (5 bases). The length of the CDR3 is 16 residues. The germline V and J ends were trimmed by 0 bases and 6 bases, with 14 bases remaining between them. Germline V gene lookup returns CDR1 LNHNV and CDR2 YYDKDF (reference sequence). This CDR3 reads CATSREGETPPGELFF. CDR3 sequence (DNA): TGTGCCACCAGCAGAGAAGGGGAAACCCCACCCGGGGAGCTGTTTTTT. The full variable domain, completed using reference TRBV15 and TRBJ2-2, is DAMVIQNPRYQVTQFGKPVTLSCSQTLNHNVMYWYQQKSSQAPKLLFHYYDKDFNNEADTPDNFQSRRPNTSFCFLDIRSPGLGDTAMYLCATSREGETPPGELFFGEGSRLTVL.

The chain employs TRBV6-6 and TRBJ1-5; 10 bases map to TRBD1. Looked up from germline, CDR1 is MNHNY and CDR2 is SVGAGI (reference sequence). V shed 2 bases and J 6 bases; nucleotides not matched to a gene: 7. The CDR3 contains 16 residues. CDR3 region: CASSYQDRGALQPQHF. The DNA of the CDR3 is TGTGCCAGCAGTTACCAGGACAGGGGGGCCCTTCAGCCCCAGCATTTT.

V gene TRBV6-5 combines with J gene TRBJ2-7; 9 bases agree with TRBD1. Per the germline V gene, CDR1 is MNHEY and CDR2 is SVGAGI. V shed 4 bases and J 5 bases; nucleotides not matched to a gene: 6. The CDR3 covers 14 residues. The CDR3 sequence is CASSSRTGADEQYF. As DNA, the CDR3 is TGTGCCAGCAGTTCCCGGACAGGGGCGGACGAGCAGTACTTC.

The chain uses TRBV27 and TRBJ2-1, with TRBD2 identical over 7 bases. The V segment lost 4 bases and the J segment 6 bases; nucleotides outside the gene matches: 3. This CDR3 region has 13 residues. Germline V lookup: CDR1 MNHEY, CDR2 SMNVEV (reference sequence). CDR3 bases: TGTGCCAGCAGTTATTCGGGGGGCAATGAGCAGTTCTTC. This sequence encodes CASSYSGGNEQFF.

The J gene is TRBJ1-1, the V gene TRBV6-5, with D possibly TRBD1 on 6 matching bases. The length of the CDR3 is 14 residues. Trimming shortened V by 6 bases and J by 5 bases, and 16 bases separated the two germline ends. The germline gives CDR1 MNHEY, CDR2 SVGAGI. The CDR3 here is CASRLRGTATEAFF. The CDR3, as DNA: TGTGCCAGCAGGCTCAGGGGAACGGCGACTGAAGCTTTCTTT.

The gene calls are TRBV30 and TRBJ2-7; 11 bases agree with TRBD1. Unmatched junction bases numbered 3, after V lost 1 base and J lost 4 bases. The CDR3 runs 14 residues. Per the germline V gene, CDR1 is GTSNPN and CDR2 is SVGIG (reference sequence). In DNA, the CDR3 is TGTGCCTGGAGTGGGGACAGGGGGGTATACGAGCAGTACTTC. Amino acid sequence: CAWSGDRGVYEQYF.

In this sample, this clone turned up once. The chain recombines TRBV7-9 with TRBJ1-1; 7 nucleotides match TRBD1. V shed 6 bases, J shed 2 bases, and the junction held 6 bases outside the gene matches. This CDR3 contains 14 residues. Per the germline V gene, CDR1 is SEHNR and CDR2 is FQNEAQ (reference sequence). CDR3 in amino acids: CASRDRLENTEAFF. The CDR3 DNA follows: TGTGCCAGCAGGGACAGGCTGGAAAACACTGAAGCTTTCTTT.

V is TRBV21-1 and J is TRBJ1-2; TRBD1, the D gene given by the table, was not confirmed from the DNA. TRBV21-1 is a listed pseudogene. The CDR3 length is 18 residues. Here the CDR3 DNA reads TGTGCCAGCAGCAAATCCCGGGACAGGGGGTTGGCTAACTATGGCTACACCTTC. This encodes CASSKSRDRGLANYGYTF.

This rearrangement joins TRBV7-3 to TRBJ2-1, with a weak D call TRBD2 (5 bases). V lost 1 base to trimming and J lost 7 bases, with 8 bases between them. Germline loops: CDR1 SGHTA, CDR2 FQGTGA. CDR3 length: 13 amino acids. The CDR3 loop is CASSLSERNEQFF. CDR3 coding DNA: TGTGCCAGCAGCTTAAGTGAGCGGAATGAGCAGTTCTTC.

The sample holds a few counts of this clone. The chain couples TRBV6-5 to TRBJ2-7; TRBD1 matches at 7 bases. This CDR3 has 15 amino acids. Germline loops: CDR1 MNHEY, CDR2 SVGAGI. Losses at the gene ends were 5 bases for V and 6 bases for J; bases not matched to a gene: 13. The CDR3: CASSSPGQWSREQYF. Written as DNA, the CDR3 is TGTGCCAGCAGTAGCCCGGGACAGTGGAGCCGCGAGCAGTACTTC.

In DNA, the CDR3 is TGCGCCAGCAGCCCCGGGACAGGGGGCTCTGGGGCCAACGTCCTGACTTTC. Amino acids: CASSPGTGGSGANVLTF. This rearrangement joins TRBV5-1 to TRBJ2-6; 11 nucleotides match TRBD1. The CDR3 loop spans 17 amino acids. The V gene end was trimmed by 4 bases and the J gene end by 0 bases; junction bases not matched to a gene: 3. The V gene's germline CDR1 is SGHRS and CDR2 YFSETQ.

This clone has just one count. J is TRBJ2-1 and V is TRBV5-1; possibly TRBD2 for D (5 bases). Germline values: CDR1 SGHRS, CDR2 YFSETQ. Trimming took 6 bases from V and 8 from J, leaving 18 bases between them. This CDR3 contains 14 residues. The CDR3 loop reads CASTSIGGSYEQFF. The CDR3, as DNA: TGCGCCAGCACTAGTATTGGAGGAAGCTATGAGCAGTTCTTC.

Concerning this clone itself: The sample carries other DNA sequences with the same CDR3. The chain links TRBV6-6 to TRBJ1-5; TRBD1 matches at 7 bases. The CDR3 runs 14 residues. The V gene's germline CDR1 is MNHNY and CDR2 SVGAGI (reference sequence). The V segment lost 6 bases and the J segment 6 bases; nucleotides outside the gene matches: 8. The CDR3 coding sequence is TGTGCCAGCAGCTCCATGACAGGGCCTCAGCCCCAGCATTTT. It specifies CASSSMTGPQPQHF.

The chain recombines TRBV29-1 with TRBJ1-3; D uncertain. Between the trimmed V and J ends, which lost 4 bases and 0 bases, there was a span of 13 bases. Germline CDR1 and CDR2: SQVTM and ANQGSEA. The CDR3 consists of 15 residues. DNA for the CDR3: TGCAGCGTTGTTCGGGAGACCTCCTCTGGAAACACCATATATTTT. Protein product: CSVVRETSSGNTIYF.

V usage is TRBV19 and J usage is TRBJ2-7, with a weak D call TRBD1 (7 bases). This CDR3 contains 14 residues. Trimming pared 1 base from V and 4 bases from J, leaving 11 bases between. CDR1 and CDR2 (germline): LNHDA, SQIVND (reference sequence). The CDR3 here is CASSIGGTEYEQYF. The CDR3 coding sequence is TGTGCCAGTAGTATAGGCGGGACAGAGTACGAGCAGTACTTC. Full variable domain (outside the CDR3, taken from reference TRBV19 and TRBJ2-7): DGGITQSPKYLFRKEGQNVTLSCEQNLNHDAMYWYRQDPGQGLRLIYYSQIVNDFQKGDIAEGYSVSREKKESFPLTVTSAQKNPTAFYLCASSIGGTEYEQYFGPGTRLTVT.

The genes are TRBV4-3 and TRBJ2-2; 8 nucleotides match TRBD2. The CDR3 loop spans 15 amino acids. Germline V CDR1 and CDR2: LGHNA, YSLEER. The ends lost 1 base at V and 7 bases at J; junction bases unmatched: 5. CDR3 sequence (DNA): TGCGCCAGCAGCCAAGTCGCGGGGGGCGTCGGGGAGCTGTTTTTT. Translation: CASSQVAGGVGELFF.

The chain combines TRBV19 with TRBJ2-3; D may be TRBD2 (6 bases). Trimming removed 1 base from V and 1 base from J, with 9 bases in between. CDR1 is LNHDA, CDR2 SQIVND, per germline (reference sequence). CDR3 length equals 15 residues. The CDR3 DNA sequence: TGTGCCAGTAGTATAGGGAGGGACGGCACAGATACGCAGTATTTT. This codes for CASSIGRDGTDTQYF.

This clone was observed a few times. The V gene is TRBV5-4, the J gene TRBJ2-4, with TRBD1 as a possible D gene (5 bases). V lost 3 bases to trimming and J lost 3 bases, with 16 bases between them. This CDR3 has 16 amino acids. Germline V lookup: CDR1 SGHNT, CDR2 YYREEE (reference sequence). CDR3 protein: CASSSGDGALKNIQYF. In DNA, the CDR3 is TGTGCCAGCAGCTCGGGCGATGGGGCTCTCAAAAACATTCAGTACTTC.

This chain connects TRBV10-2 to TRBJ2-7; 8 nucleotides agree with TRBD2. CDR3 size: 13 residues. CDR1 and CDR2 from the germline V gene are WSHSY and SAAADI. The V segment lost 7 bases and the J segment 6 bases; nucleotides outside the gene matches: 8. The CDR3 DNA sequence: TGCGCCAGCACTACCCAGCGGGAGCTCGAGCAGTACTTC. As protein: CASTTQRELEQYF.

CDR3 loop: CASSYGQGMEYGYTF. The CDR3 DNA reads TGCGCCAGCAGCTACGGACAGGGGATGGAGTATGGCTACACCTTC. The gene calls are TRBV5-1 and TRBJ1-2; 9 bases match TRBD1. Germline CDR1 SGHRS, CDR2 YFSETQ. V trimming: 3 bases; J trimming: 5 bases; junction bases outside the gene matches: 8. The CDR3 loop spans 15 amino acids.